These 17 T cell receptor beta chains originate from one sample sequenced in a study of blood T cell repertoires in COVID-19. Method: immunoSEQ multiplex PCR; TCRdb's copy keeps in-frame clones and lacks some. The data contain about 170,000 clones, roughly 88% of them seen just once; the ten biggest clones take up roughly 1.2%. Input material: peripheral blood. All receptors come from a man aged 60 to 69 who had recovered from COVID-19.

The CDR3 bases are TGTGCCAGCAGCTCCACACAGGGGGCCCCGAACACTGAAGCTTTCTTT. As protein: CASSSTQGAPNTEAFF. The chain links TRBV5-8 to TRBJ1-1; TRBD1 aligns across 9 bases. CDR3 length: 16 residues. V was clipped by 3 bases and J by 1 base; unmatched bases: 7. Germline values: CDR1 SGHTS, CDR2 YDEGEE.

The chain couples TRBV7-3 to TRBJ2-2, with D maybe TRBD1 (5 bases). Germline V gene data show CDR1 as SGHTA and CDR2 as FQGTGA. The CDR3 extends over 14 amino acids. V was shortened by 2 bases and J by 6 bases, with 10 bases between the two germline ends. For the CDR3, the DNA is TGTGCCAGCAGCTTATTCTCAGGGCCCGGGGAGCTGTTTTTT. Translation gives CASSLFSGPGELFF.

The gene calls are TRBV30 and TRBJ2-1, with D possibly TRBD2 on 5 matching bases. The CDR3 has 16 residues. Germline V gene data show CDR1 as GTSNPN and CDR2 as SVGIG (reference sequence). V lost 0 bases and J lost 4, with 16 bases in between. In DNA form, the CDR3 reads TGTGCCTGGAGTGTACGAGGGCTACCTTCGTACAATGAGCAGTTCTTC. Translation gives CAWSVRGLPSYNEQFF.

J is TRBJ1-1 and V is TRBV4-2, with a tentative D call TRBD1 (5 bases). Trimming left V 1 base short and J 0 bases short, with 15 bases between. Germline assignment: CDR1 LGHNA and CDR2 YNFKEQ. The CDR3 loop spans 17 amino acids. DNA for the CDR3: TGTGCCAGCAGCCAAGGGGAGGGGCGCTTCATGAACACTGAAGCTTTCTTT. Translating it yields CASSQGEGRFMNTEAFF.

The sample holds one count of this clone. This chain's CDR3 is CASSSDRVTEAFF. The DNA of the CDR3 is TGTGCCAGCAGTTCCGACAGGGTTACTGAAGCTTTCTTT. The chain recombines TRBV12-3 or TRBV12-4 with TRBJ1-1; 7 nucleotides line up with TRBD1. CDR3 length: 13 amino acids. The trim removed 4 bases at V and 5 bases at J, leaving 4 bases unmatched.

This sequence joins TRBV28 and TRBJ2-6, with D possibly TRBD2 on 5 matching bases. The CDR3 loop spans 19 amino acids. The germline V gene encodes CDR1 MDHEN and CDR2 SYDVKM. With 5 bases removed from V and 0 bases from J, the gap between germline ends came to 20 bases. Here the CDR3 reads CASSAGFLGSSSGANVLTF. The CDR3, as DNA: TGTGCCAGCAGTGCTGGTTTCTTGGGGAGTAGCTCTGGGGCCAACGTCCTGACTTTC. The full variable domain, its missing parts supplied by reference TRBV28 and TRBJ2-6, is DVKVTQSSRYLVKRTGEKVFLECVQDMDHENMFWYRQDPGLGLRLIYFSYDVKMKEKGDIPEGYSVSREKKERFSLILESASTNQTSMYLCASSAGFLGSSSGANVLTFGAGSRLTVL.

The CDR3 spells CASSPGHQAYGYTF. Here the CDR3 DNA reads TGTGCCAGCAGTCCGGGACACCAAGCCTATGGCTACACCTTC. This rearrangement joins TRBV6-1 to TRBJ1-2, with D possibly TRBD1 on 6 matching bases. CDR1 is MNHNS, CDR2 SASEGT, per germline. Trimming stripped 5 bases from V and 4 bases from J, with 14 bases between. The CDR3 consists of 14 residues.

J is TRBJ1-1 and V is TRBV11-3; D gene ambiguous. The V end was cut by 3 bases, the J end by 4 bases, with 9 bases between. The V gene's germline CDR1 is SGHNT and CDR2 YENEEA. This CDR3 contains 13 residues. Here the CDR3 reads CASSFTHSTEAFF. CDR3 sequence (DNA): TGTGCCAGCAGCTTTACACACAGCACTGAAGCTTTCTTT.

The chain combines TRBV5-1 with TRBJ1-1; 7 positions agree with TRBD1. J lost 0 bases, V lost 3 bases, and 2 bases had no gene match. The CDR3 contains 14 residues. The germline V gene encodes CDR1 SGHRS and CDR2 YFSETQ. CDR3 loop: CASSSTGMNTEAFF. In nucleotides, the CDR3 is TGCGCCAGCAGCTCGACAGGGATGAACACTGAAGCTTTCTTT.

The rearrangement links TRBV19 to TRBJ1-4, with 8 nucleotides matching TRBD1. V gave up 9 bases and J gave up 7 bases; unmatched junction bases: 10. This CDR3 has 14 amino acids. Germline V gene sequence: CDR1 LNHDA, CDR2 SQIVND (reference sequence). The CDR3 protein is CASGIGQGVEKLFF. The CDR3 region has the DNA TGTGCCAGCGGGATTGGACAGGGTGTTGAAAAACTGTTTTTT.

This chain links TRBV29-1 with TRBJ2-1; D is possibly TRBD2 (6 bases). Trimming cost V 3 bases and J 0 bases, with 9 bases left between them. CDR3 length equals 14 residues. Germline CDR1 reads SQVTM; CDR2 reads ANQGSEA. The CDR3 DNA reads as TGCAGCGTTGAGTGGGGAGGCTCCTACAATGAGCAGTTCTTC. It encodes CSVEWGGSYNEQFF.

This chain links TRBV7-2 with TRBJ1-4; tentative D call: TRBD1 (6 bases). The CDR3 is 14 residues long. Germline V gives CDR1 SGHTA, CDR2 FQGNSA. V was trimmed by 1 base and J by 8 bases, leaving 11 bases between them. CDR3 nucleotides: TGTGCCAGCAGCTTAGTGGCAGGGGAGGAAAAACTGTTTTTT. Translated, it gives CASSLVAGEEKLFF.

The V gene is TRBV3-1 (or the pseudogene TRBV3-2), the J gene TRBJ2-5, with TRBD1 as a possible D gene (6 bases). This CDR3 has 14 residues. Trimming cost V 1 base and J 5 bases, with 11 bases left between them. The germline gives CDR1 LGHDT, CDR2 YNNKEL (reference sequence). As DNA, the CDR3 is TGTGCCAGCAGCCAAGTATCTAGGGGGGAGACCCAGTACTTC. It is translated as CASSQVSRGETQYF.

In this sample, this clone turned up once. This chain links TRBV7-9 with TRBJ2-3; 10 bases are shared with TRBD2. V trimming: 2 bases; J trimming: 11 bases; junction bases outside the gene matches: 10. Germline-derived CDR1 and CDR2 are SEHNR and FQNEAQ (reference sequence). The CDR3 contains 15 residues. This CDR3 is CASSLSGGAKSKQYF. CDR3 sequence (DNA): TGTGCCAGCAGCTTAAGCGGGGGGGCCAAGTCGAAGCAGTATTTT.

This chain links TRBV19 with TRBJ2-7, with D perhaps TRBD1 (6 bases). From germline, CDR1 is LNHDA and CDR2 SQIVND (reference sequence). Trimming left V 0 bases short and J 5 bases short, with 14 bases between. The CDR3 contains 15 residues. CDR3 residues: CASSIDSTGRDEQYF. The CDR3 DNA reads as TGTGCCAGTAGTATAGACTCGACAGGACGGGACGAGCAGTACTTC.

The rearrangement links TRBV19 to TRBJ2-1, with 7 bases identical to TRBD2. CDR1 and CDR2 (germline): LNHDA, SQIVND (reference sequence). The CDR3 consists of 15 residues. V was pared by 7 bases and J by 2 bases, with 8 bases of the junction left unmatched. The CDR3 region has the DNA TGTGCCAGTACCGAGACCGGGACTACCTACAATGAGCAGTTCTTC. It specifies CASTETGTTYNEQFF.

This chain connects TRBV2 to TRBJ1-1; D is perhaps TRBD1 (6 bases). Germline V gene lookup returns CDR1 SNHLY and CDR2 FYNNEI. This CDR3 is built from 15 residues. The germline V and J ends were trimmed by 9 bases and 4 bases, with 21 bases remaining between them. CDR3 loop: CASLDRPISGTEAFF. CDR3 DNA sequence: TGTGCCAGTTTAGACAGGCCCATATCGGGCACTGAAGCTTTCTTT.